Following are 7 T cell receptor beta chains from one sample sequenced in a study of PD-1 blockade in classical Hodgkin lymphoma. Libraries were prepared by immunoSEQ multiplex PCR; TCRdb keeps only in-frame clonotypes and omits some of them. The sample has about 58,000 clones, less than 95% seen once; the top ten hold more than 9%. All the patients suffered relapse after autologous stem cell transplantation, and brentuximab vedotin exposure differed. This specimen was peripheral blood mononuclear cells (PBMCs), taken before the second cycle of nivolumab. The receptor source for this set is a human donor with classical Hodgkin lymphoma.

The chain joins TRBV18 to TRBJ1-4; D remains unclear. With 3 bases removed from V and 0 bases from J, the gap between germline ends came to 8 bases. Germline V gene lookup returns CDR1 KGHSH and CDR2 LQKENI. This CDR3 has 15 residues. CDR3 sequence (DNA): TGTGCCAGCTCACCGGTTAGTGCAACTAATGAAAAACTGTTTTTT. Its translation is CASSPVSATNEKLFF.

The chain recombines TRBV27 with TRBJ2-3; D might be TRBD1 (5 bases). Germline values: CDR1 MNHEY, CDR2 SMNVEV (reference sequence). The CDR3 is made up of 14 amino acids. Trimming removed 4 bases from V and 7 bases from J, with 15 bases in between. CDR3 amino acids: CASSSLGRVNTQYF. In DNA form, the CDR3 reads TGTGCCAGCAGTTCCCTTGGCAGGGTGAATACGCAGTATTTT.

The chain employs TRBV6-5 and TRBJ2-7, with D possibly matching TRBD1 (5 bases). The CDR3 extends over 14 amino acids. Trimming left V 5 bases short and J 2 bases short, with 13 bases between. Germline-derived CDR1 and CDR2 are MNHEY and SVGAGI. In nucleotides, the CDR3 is TGTGCCAGCAGTCAAGACAGACTCACCTACGAGCAGTACTTC. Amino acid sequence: CASSQDRLTYEQYF.

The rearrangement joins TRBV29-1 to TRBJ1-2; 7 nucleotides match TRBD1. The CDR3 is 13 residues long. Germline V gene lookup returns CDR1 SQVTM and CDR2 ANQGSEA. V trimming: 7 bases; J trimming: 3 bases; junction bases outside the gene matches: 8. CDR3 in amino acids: CSAWTGGDYGYTF. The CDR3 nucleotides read TGCAGCGCATGGACAGGTGGAGACTATGGCTACACCTTC.

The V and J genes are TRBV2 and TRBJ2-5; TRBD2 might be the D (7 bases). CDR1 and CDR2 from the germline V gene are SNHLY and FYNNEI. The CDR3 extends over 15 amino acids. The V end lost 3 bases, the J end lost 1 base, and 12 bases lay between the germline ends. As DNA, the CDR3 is TGTGCCAGCAGTGATGAGGGGGGGGGCCAAGAGACCCAGTACTTC. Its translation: CASSDEGGGQETQYF.

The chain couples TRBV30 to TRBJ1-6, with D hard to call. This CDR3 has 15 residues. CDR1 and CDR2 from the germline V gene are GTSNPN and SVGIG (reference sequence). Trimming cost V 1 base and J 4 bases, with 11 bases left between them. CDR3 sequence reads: CAWSEVQGYNSPLHF. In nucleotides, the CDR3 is TGTGCCTGGAGTGAGGTCCAAGGGTATAATTCACCCCTCCACTTT.

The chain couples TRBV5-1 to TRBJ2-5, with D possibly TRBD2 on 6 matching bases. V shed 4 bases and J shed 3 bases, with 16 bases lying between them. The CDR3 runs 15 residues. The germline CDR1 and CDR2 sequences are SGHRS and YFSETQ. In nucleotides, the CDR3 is TGCGCCAGCAGCCATGGTACCCCGGGGGAAGAGACCCAGTACTTC. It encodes CASSHGTPGEETQYF.